This TCR beta chain was sequenced for a study of T cells after yellow fever vaccination (dated by TCRdb to between 2017 and 2020). Notes on the research overall: The SMART-Seq v4 Ultra Low Input RNA kit was used to prepare libraries from fractions with low cell numbers. To track T-cell clones before and after primary and booster YFV17D yellow fever vaccination, bulk TCR alpha and beta repertoires were sequenced longitudinally. Two healthy male donors made up the cohort, one aged 18 to 29 years and the other aged 30 to 40 years. Blood was collected at multiple timepoints before and after primary and secondary immunization, and bulk PBMC replicates and cell subsets were isolated. Overall study outcomes, separate from this receptor: Because abundant contaminating clonotypes from the bulk population could be contained in FACS-sorted repertoires, computational filtering was required. A small fraction of clonotypes appeared in both the CD4 and CD8 compartments, likely as a result of convergent recombination. Compared with the primary T-cell response, the secondary T-cell response was weaker but faster, peaking on day 5 rather than day 15. Because only two donors were included in the study, the extent to which the findings can be generalized is limited. Most clones expanded after primary vaccination (around 96% of CD4 and 88% of CD8) were re-detected after the booster, suggesting that broad memory maintenance occurred.

Per the publication, the treatment or condition label means: live attenuated yellow fever vaccine strain. Two biological replicates of bulk PBMCs were collected at each blood-draw timepoint. A standard Ficoll-Paque protocol was used to isolate PBMCs from peripheral blood. TriZol was used to extract RNA from bulk PBMCs, CD4 and CD8 fractions, and dextramer-positive and dextramer-negative fractions. From the cysteine through the phenylalanine, the CDR3 covers 16 amino acids. This entry keeps only the CDR3 DNA: 48 bases, framed from base 1. CDR1 SGHDT and CDR2 YYEEEE are derived from the germline V gene. The junction shows trimming of 4 bases on V and 2 bases on J, plus 18 bases between the germline ends. As concerns this clonotype: Its antigen has not been determined. This may be a read error, as it is one base from a much larger clone.

Synthesis of TCR cDNA relied on 5'RACE template switching, a step that introduced a universal primer site along with unique molecular identifiers. Priming of cDNA synthesis was performed from both the TCR alpha and TCR beta constant segments. Library amplification involved two PCR steps, and the second step added sample barcodes and sequencing adapters. Sequencing of the libraries was done on either Illumina HiSeq 2500 (2x100 bp) or NovaSeq (2x150 bp). Per the original workflow: Demultiplexing of reads and collapsing into UMI consensus sequences were performed with MIGEC, and V(D)J alignment was carried out with MiXCR. Using edgeR on replicate PBMC samples, clonotypes were called vaccine-responding if FDR was below 0.01 and the log2 fold change was above 5 up to day 15. Each bulk clonotype was labeled CD4 or CD8 based on which sequenced repertoire, CD4 or CD8, contained the clonotype at higher abundance. TCRdb applied fastp at Q25 and MiXCR to the public reads, then kept only in-frame beta chains. For every CDR3 protein sequence, its rows merge into one entry that carries the most common genes and DNA. It is TCRdb's table, rather than the study itself, that gives the V and J calls and clone size. In this sample the table shows about 300,000 distinct CDR3 sequences, around 6.8% of which occur a single time. The top ten clonotypes cover 15% to 20% of the sample.

Recombination joined TRBV5-6 with TRBJ2-5, with the D segment possibly TRBD1 or TRBD2, each aligning over 6 bases. The sequence derives from a man aged 18 to 30 who received the YFV17D yellow fever vaccine. Sequences were derived from PBMCs, sampled more than 35 days after the first yellow fever vaccination. The nucleotide sequence is given as TGTGCCAGCAGCCCCGGGGGCCTGCTAAGGCAAGAGACCCAGTACTTC. Its protein reads: CASSPGGLLRQETQYF.